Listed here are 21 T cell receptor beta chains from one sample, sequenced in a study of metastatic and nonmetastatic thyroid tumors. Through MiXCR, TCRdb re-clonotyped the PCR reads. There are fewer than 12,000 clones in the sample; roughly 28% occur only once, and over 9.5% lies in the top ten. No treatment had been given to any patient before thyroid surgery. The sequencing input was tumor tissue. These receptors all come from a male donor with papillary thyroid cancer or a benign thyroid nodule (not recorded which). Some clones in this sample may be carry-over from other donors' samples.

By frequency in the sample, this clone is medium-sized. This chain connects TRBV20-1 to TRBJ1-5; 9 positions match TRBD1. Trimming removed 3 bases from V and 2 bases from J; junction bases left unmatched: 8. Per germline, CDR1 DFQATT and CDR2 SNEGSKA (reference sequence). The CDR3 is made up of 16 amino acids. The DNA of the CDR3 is TGCAGTGCTAGGGGTACAGGGGGCGGTGGCAATCAGCCCCAGCATTTT. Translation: CSARGTGGGGNQPQHF.

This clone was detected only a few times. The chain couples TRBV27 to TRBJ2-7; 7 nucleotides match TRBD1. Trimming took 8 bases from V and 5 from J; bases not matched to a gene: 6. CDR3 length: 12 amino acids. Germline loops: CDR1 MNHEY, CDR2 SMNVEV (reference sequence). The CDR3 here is CASGDSTHEQYF. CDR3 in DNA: TGTGCCAGCGGGGACAGTACCCACGAGCAGTACTTC.

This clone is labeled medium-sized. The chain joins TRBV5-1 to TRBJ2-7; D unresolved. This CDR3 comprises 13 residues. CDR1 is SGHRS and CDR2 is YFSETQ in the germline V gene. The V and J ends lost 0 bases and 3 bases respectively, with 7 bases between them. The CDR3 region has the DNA TGCGCCAGCAGCTTGGTAGGGTTCTACGAGCAGTACTTC. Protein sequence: CASSLVGFYEQYF.

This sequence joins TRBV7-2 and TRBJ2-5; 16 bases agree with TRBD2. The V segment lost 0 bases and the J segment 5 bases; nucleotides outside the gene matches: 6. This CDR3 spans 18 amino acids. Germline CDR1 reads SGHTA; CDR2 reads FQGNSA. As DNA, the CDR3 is TGTGCCAGCAGCTTAGCGGGACTAGCGGGAGGGCAGGGGGAGACCCAGTACTTC. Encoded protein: CASSLAGLAGGQGETQYF.

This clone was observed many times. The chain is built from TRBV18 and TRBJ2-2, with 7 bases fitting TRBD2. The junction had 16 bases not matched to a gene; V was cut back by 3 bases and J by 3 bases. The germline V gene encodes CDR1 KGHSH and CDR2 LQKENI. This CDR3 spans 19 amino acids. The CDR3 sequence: CASSPPPVGLAGDTGELFF. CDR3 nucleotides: TGTGCCAGCTCACCGCCCCCTGTGGGATTGGCGGGGGACACCGGGGAGCTGTTTTTT.

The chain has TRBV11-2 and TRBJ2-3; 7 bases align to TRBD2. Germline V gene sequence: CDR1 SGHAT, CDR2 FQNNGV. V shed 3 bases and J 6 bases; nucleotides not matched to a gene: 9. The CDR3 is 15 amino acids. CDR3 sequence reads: CASSLGSGPRDTQYF. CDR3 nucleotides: TGTGCCAGCAGCTTGGGTAGCGGGCCGAGGGATACGCAGTATTTT.

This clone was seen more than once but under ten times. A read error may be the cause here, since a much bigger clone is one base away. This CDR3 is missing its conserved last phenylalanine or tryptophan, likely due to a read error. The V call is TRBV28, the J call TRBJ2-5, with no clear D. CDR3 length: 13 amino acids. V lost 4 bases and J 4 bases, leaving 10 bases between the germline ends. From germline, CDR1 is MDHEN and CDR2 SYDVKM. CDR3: CASSSPSLETQYL. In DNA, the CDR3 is TGTGCCAGCAGTTCCCCCTCCCTAGAGACCCAGTACCTC.

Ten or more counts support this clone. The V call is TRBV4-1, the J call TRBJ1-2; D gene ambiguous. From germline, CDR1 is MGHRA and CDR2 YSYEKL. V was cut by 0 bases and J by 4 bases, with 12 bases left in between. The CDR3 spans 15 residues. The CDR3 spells CASSQDSGSIYGYTF. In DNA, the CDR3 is TGCGCCAGCAGCCAAGATTCCGGGTCAATCTATGGCTACACCTTC.

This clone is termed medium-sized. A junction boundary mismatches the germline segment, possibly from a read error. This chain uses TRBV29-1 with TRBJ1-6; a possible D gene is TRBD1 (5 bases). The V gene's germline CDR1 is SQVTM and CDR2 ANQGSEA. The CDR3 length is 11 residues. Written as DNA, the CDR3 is TGCAGCGTTTACTCGGACCTGGGGCGTATTTTT. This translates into CSVYSDLGRIF.

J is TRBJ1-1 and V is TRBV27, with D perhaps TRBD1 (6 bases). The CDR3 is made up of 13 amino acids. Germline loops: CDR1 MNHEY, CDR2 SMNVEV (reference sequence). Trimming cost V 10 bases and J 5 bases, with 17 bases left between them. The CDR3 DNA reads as TGTGCCAACAGGGCGAGACCTGCGACTGAAGCTTTCTTT. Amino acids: CANRARPATEAFF.

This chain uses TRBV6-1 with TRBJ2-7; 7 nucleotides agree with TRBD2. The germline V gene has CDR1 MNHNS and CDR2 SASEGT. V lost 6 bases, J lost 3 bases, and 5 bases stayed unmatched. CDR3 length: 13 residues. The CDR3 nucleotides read TGTGCCAGCAGCCGGACTAGGCTCTACGAGCAGTACTTC. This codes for CASSRTRLYEQYF.

The CDR3 is CASSPGPGQVGGYTF. CDR3 bases: TGTGCCAGCAGTCCCGGCCCTGGACAGGTTGGTGGCTACACCTTC. The chain has TRBV6-1 and TRBJ1-2, with 7 bases identical to TRBD1. Germline CDR1 and CDR2: MNHNS and SASEGT. The CDR3 length is 15 residues. Trimming at V came to 5 bases and at J to 7 bases, leaving 13 bases not matched to a gene.

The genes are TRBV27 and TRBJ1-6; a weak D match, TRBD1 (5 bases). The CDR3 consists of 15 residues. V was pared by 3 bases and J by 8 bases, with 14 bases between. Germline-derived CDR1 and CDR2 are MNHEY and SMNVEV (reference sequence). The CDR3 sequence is CASSLAGTGDSPLHF. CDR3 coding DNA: TGTGCCAGCAGTTTGGCAGGGACTGGCGATTCACCCCTCCACTTT.

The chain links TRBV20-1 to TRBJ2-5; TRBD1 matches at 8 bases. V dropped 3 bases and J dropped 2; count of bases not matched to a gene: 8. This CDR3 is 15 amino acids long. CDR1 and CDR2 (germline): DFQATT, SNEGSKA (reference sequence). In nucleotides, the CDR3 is TGCAGTGCTAGGAGGACAGGGAAGGAGCAAGAGACCCAGTACTTC. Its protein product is CSARRTGKEQETQYF.

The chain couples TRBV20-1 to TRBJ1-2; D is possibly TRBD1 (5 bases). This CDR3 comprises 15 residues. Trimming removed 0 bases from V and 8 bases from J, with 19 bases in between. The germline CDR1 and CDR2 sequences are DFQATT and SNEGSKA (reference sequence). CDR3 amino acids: CSAREDGRSSGGYTF. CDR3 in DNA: TGCAGTGCTAGAGAGGACGGAAGGTCCTCAGGGGGCTACACCTTC.

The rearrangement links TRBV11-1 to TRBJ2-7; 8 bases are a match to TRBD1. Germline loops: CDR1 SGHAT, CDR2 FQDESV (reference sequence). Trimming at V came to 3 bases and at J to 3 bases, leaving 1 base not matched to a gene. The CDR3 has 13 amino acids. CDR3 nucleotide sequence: TGTGCCAGCAGCTTTGGACAGGGCTACGAGCAGTACTTC. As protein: CASSFGQGYEQYF.

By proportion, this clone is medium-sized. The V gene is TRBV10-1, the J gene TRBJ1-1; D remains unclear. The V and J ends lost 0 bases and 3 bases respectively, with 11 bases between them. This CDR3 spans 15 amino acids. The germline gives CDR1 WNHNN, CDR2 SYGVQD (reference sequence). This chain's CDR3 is CASSESVRVDTEAFF. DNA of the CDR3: TGCGCCAGCAGTGAGTCGGTAAGGGTGGACACTGAAGCTTTCTTT.

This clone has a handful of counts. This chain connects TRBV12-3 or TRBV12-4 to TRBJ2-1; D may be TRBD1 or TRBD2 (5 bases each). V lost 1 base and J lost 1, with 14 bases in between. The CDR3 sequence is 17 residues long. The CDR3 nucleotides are TGTGCCAGCAGTTTAGGCACGGGGCCGTCTTCCTACAATGAGCAGTTCTTC. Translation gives CASSLGTGPSSYNEQFF.

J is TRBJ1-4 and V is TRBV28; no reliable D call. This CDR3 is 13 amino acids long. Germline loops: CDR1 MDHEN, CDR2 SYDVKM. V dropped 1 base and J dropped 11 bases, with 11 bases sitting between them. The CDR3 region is CASSLSGQAKLFF. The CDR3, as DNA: TGTGCCAGCAGTTTATCCGGTCAGGCGAAACTGTTTTTT.

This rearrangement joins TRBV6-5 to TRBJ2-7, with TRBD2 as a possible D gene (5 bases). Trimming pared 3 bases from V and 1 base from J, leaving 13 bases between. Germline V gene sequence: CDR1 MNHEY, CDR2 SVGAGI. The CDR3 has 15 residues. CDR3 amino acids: CASSYGRHRSYEQYF. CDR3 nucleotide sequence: TGTGCCAGCAGTTATGGGAGACACCGATCCTACGAGCAGTACTTC.

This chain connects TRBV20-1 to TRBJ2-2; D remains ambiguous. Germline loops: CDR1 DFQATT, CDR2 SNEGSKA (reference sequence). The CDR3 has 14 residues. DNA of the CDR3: TGCAGGGCAGGTACCACCGCTGGCACCGGGGAGCTGTTTTTT. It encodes CRAGTTAGTGELFF.